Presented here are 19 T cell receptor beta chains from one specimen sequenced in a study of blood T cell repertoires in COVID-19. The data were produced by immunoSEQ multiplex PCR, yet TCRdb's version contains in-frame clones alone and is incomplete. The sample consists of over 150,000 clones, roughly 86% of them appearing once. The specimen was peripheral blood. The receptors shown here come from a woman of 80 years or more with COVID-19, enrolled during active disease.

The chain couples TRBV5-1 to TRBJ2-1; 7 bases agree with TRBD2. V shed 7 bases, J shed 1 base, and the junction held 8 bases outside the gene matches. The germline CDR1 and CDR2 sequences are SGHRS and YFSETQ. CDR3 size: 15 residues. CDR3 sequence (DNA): TGCGCCAGCGGAGTAGCGGGTGAGTCCTACAATGAGCAGTTCTTC. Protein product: CASGVAGESYNEQFF.

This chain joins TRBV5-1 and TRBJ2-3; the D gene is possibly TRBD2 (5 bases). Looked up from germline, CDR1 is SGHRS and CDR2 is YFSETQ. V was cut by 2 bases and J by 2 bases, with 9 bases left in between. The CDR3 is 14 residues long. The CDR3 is CASSLRENTDTQYF. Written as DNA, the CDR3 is TGCGCCAGCAGCTTACGGGAAAACACAGATACGCAGTATTTT.

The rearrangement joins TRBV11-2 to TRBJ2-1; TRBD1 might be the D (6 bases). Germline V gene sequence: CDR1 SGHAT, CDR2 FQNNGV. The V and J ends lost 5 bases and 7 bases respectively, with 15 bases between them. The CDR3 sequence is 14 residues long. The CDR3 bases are TGTGCCAGCAGCCCCCTGACAGGCCATAATGAGCAGTTCTTC. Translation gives CASSPLTGHNEQFF.

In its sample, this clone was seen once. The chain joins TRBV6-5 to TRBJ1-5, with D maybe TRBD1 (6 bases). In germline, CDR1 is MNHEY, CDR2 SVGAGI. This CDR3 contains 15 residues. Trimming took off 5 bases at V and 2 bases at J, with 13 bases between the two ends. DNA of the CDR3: TGTGCCAGCAGTCTAGGGGGGGAAGGCAATCAGCCCCAGCATTTT. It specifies CASSLGGEGNQPQHF.

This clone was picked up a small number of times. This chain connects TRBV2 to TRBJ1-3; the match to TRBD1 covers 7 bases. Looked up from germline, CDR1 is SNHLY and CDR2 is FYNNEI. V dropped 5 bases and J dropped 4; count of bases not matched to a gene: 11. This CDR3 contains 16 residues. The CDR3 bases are TGTGCCAGCAGTTTCCGACAGGGCGGGCTCGGAAACACCATATATTTT. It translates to CASSFRQGGLGNTIYF.

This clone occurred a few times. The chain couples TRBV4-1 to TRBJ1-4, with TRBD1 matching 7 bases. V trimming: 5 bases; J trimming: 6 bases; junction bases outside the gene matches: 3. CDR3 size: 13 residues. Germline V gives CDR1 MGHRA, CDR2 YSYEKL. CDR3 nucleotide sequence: TGCGCCAGCAGCAGGACAGGAGATGAAAAACTGTTTTTT. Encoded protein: CASSRTGDEKLFF.

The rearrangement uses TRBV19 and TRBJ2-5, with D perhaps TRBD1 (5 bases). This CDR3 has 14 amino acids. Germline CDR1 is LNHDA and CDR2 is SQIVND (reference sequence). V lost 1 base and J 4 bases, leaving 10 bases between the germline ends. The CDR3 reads CASSIGGLGETQYF. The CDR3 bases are TGTGCCAGTAGTATAGGGGGCCTGGGAGAGACCCAGTACTTC. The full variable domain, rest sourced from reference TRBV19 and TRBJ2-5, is DGGITQSPKYLFRKEGQNVTLSCEQNLNHDAMYWYRQDPGQGLRLIYYSQIVNDFQKGDIAEGYSVSREKKESFPLTVTSAQKNPTAFYLCASSIGGLGETQYFGPGTRLLVL.

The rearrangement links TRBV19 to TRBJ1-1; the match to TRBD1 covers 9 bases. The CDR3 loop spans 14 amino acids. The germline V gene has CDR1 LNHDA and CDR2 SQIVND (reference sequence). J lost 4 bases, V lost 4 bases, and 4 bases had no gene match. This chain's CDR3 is CASSNTGGLTEAFF. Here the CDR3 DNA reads TGTGCCAGTAGTAATACAGGGGGCCTCACTGAAGCTTTCTTT. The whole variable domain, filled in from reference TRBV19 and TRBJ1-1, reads DGGITQSPKYLFRKEGQNVTLSCEQNLNHDAMYWYRQDPGQGLRLIYYSQIVNDFQKGDIAEGYSVSREKKESFPLTVTSAQKNPTAFYLCASSNTGGLTEAFFGQGTRLTVV.

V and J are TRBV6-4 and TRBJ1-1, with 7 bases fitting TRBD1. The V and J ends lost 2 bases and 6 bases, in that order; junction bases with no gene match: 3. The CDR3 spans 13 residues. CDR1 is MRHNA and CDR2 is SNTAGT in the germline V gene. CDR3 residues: CASSDGDSAEAFF. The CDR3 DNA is TGTGCCAGCAGTGACGGGGACAGCGCTGAAGCTTTCTTT.

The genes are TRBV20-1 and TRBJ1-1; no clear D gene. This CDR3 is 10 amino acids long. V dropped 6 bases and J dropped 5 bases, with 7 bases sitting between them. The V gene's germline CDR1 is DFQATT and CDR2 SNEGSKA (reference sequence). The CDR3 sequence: CSALSTEAFF. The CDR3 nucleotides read TGCAGTGCCCTCAGTACTGAAGCTTTCTTT.

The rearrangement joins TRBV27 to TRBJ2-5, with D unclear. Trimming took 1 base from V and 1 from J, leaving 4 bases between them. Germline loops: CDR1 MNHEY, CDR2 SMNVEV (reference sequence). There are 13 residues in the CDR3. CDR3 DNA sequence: TGTGCCAGCAGTTTATGGGCCCAAGAGACCCAGTACTTC. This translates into CASSLWAQETQYF.

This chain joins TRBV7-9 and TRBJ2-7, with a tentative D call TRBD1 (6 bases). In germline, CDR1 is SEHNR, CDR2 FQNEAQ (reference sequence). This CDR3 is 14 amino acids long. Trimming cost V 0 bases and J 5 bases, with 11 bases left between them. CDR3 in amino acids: CASSLARGSDEQYF. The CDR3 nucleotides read TGTGCCAGCAGCTTAGCCAGGGGATCGGACGAGCAGTACTTC.

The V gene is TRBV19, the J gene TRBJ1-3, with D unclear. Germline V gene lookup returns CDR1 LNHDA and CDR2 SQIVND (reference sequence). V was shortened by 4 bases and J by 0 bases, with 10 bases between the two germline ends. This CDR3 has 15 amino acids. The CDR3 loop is CASSTDTSSGNTIYF. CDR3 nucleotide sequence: TGTGCCAGTAGTACCGACACCAGCTCTGGAAACACCATATATTTT.

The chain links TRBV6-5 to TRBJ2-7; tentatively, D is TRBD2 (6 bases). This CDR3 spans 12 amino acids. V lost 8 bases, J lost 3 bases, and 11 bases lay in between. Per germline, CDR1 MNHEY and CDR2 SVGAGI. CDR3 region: CASGRMGYEQYF. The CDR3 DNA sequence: TGTGCCAGCGGGAGGATGGGCTACGAGCAGTACTTC.

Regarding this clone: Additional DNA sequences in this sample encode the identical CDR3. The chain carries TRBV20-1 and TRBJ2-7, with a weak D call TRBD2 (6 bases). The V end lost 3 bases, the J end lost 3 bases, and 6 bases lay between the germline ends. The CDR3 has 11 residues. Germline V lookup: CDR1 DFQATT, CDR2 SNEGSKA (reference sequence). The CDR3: CSASGSYEQYF. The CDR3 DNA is TGCAGTGCTAGCGGGAGCTACGAGCAGTACTTC.

CDR3 sequence: CASSYIAGEGSYEQYF. The CDR3 coding sequence is TGTGCCAGCAGCTATATAGCGGGAGAGGGTTCCTACGAGCAGTACTTC. V usage is TRBV7-9 and J usage is TRBJ2-7, with TRBD2 matching over 9 bases. The V gene's germline CDR1 is SEHNR and CDR2 FQNEAQ (reference sequence). V lost 4 bases and J lost 1; bases outside the gene matches: 8. The CDR3 length is 16 residues. Using reference TRBV7-9 and TRBJ2-7 for the parts outside the CDR3, the full variable domain is DTGVSQNPRHKITKRGQNVTFRCDPISEHNRLYWYRQTLGQGPEFLTYFQNEAQLEKSRLLSDRFSAERPKGSFSTLEIQRTEQGDSAMYLCASSYIAGEGSYEQYFGPGTRLTVT.

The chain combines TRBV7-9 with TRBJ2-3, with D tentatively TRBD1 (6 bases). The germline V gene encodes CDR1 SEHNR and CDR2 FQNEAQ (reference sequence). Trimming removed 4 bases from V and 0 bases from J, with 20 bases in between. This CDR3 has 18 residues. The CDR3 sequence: CASSSYTGITTSTDTQYF. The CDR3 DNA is TGTGCCAGCAGCTCGTATACAGGGATAACCACTAGCACAGATACGCAGTATTTT.

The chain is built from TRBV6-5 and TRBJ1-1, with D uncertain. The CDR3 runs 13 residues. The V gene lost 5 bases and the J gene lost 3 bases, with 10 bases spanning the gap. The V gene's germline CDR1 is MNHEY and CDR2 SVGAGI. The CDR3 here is CASSRTLDTEAFF. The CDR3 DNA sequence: TGTGCCAGCAGTAGGACTTTGGACACTGAAGCTTTCTTT.

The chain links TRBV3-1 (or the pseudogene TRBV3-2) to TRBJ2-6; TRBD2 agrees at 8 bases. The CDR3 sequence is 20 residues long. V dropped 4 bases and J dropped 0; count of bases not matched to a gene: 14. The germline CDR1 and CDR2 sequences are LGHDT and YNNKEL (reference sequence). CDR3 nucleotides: TGTGCCAGCAGCCTTCACGGGCTAGCGGGCTCCAGCTCTGGGGCCAACGTCCTGACTTTC. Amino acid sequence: CASSLHGLAGSSSGANVLTF.